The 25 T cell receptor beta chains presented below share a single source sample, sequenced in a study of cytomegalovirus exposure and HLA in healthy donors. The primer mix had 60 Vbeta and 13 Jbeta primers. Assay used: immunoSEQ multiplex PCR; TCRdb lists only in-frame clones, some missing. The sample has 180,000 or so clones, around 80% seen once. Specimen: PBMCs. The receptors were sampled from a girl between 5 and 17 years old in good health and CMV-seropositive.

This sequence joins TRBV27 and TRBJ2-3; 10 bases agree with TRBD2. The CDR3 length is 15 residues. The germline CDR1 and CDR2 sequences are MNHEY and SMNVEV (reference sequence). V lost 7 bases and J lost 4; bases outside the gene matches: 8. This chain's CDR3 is CASMPLAGDPDTQYF. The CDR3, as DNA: TGTGCCAGCATGCCGCTAGCGGGAGATCCAGATACGCAGTATTTT.

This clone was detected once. CDR3 coding DNA: TGCGCCAGCAGCCCGAGACTGAACACCGGGGAGCTGTTTTTT. Its translation is CASSPRLNTGELFF. This sequence joins TRBV5-1 and TRBJ2-2, with D unclear. The V and J ends lost 4 bases and 1 base respectively, with 8 bases between them. The CDR3 covers 14 residues. Germline CDR1 and CDR2: SGHRS and YFSETQ.

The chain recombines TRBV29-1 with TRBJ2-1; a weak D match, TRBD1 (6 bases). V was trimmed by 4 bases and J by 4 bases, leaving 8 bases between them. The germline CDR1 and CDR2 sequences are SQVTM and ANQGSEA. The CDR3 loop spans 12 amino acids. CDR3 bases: TGCAGCGTTGGGACAGATTACAATGAGCAGTTCTTC. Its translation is CSVGTDYNEQFF.

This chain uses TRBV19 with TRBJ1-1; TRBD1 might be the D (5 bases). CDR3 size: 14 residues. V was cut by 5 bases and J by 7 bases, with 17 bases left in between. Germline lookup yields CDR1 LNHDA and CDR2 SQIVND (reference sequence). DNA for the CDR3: TGTGCCAGTAGTGCCTCAGTTGCGGGGGGTGAAGCTTTCTTT. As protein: CASSASVAGGEAFF.

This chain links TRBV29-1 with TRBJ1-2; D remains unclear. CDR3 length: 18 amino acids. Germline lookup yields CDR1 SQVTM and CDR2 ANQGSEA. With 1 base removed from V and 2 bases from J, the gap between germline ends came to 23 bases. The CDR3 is CSVEGAWASRQRNYGYTF. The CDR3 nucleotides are TGCAGCGTTGAAGGGGCTTGGGCAAGCCGACAACGGAACTATGGCTACACCTTC.

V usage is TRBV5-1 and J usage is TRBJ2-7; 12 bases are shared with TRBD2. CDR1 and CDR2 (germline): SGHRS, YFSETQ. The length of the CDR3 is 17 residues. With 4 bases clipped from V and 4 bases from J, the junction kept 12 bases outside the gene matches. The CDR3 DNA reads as TGCGCCAGCAGCAGAGGTTCTAGCGGGAGGGGCCATTACGAGCAGTACTTC. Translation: CASSRGSSGRGHYEQYF.

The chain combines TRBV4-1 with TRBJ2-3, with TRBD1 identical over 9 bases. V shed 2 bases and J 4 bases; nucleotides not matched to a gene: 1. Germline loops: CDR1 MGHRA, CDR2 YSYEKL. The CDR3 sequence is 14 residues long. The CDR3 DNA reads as TGCGCCAGCAGCCAACGACAGGGGGCAGATACGCAGTATTTT. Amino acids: CASSQRQGADTQYF.

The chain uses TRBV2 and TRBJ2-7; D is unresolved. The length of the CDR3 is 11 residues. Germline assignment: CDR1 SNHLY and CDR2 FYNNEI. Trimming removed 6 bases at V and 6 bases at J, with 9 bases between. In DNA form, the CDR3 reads TGTGCCAGCAGGGGCTTTTCCGAGCAGTACTTC. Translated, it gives CASRGFSEQYF.

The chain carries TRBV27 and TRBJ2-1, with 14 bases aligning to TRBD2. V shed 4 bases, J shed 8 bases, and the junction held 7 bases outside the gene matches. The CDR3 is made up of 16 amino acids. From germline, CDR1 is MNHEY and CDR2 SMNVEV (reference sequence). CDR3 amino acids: CASSSGLAGARDEQFF. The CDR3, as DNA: TGTGCCAGCAGTTCGGGACTAGCGGGAGCGAGGGATGAGCAGTTCTTC.

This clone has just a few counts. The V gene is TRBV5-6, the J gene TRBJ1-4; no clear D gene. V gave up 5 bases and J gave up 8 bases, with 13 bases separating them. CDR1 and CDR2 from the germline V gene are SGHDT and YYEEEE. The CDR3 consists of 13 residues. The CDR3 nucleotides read TGTGCCAGCAGTCCTGTACCGGGAGAAAAACTGTTTTTT. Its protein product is CASSPVPGEKLFF.

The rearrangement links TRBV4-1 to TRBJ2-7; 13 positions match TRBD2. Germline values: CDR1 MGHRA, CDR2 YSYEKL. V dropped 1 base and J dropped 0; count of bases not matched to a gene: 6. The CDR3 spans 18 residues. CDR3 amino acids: CASSQVATSGGISYEQYF. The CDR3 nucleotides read TGCGCCAGCAGCCAAGTTGCGACTAGCGGGGGGATCTCCTACGAGCAGTACTTC.

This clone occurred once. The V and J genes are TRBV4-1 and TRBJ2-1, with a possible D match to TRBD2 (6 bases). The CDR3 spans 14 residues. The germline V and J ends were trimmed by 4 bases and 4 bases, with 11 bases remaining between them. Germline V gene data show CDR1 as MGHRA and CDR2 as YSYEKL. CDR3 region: CASSPGTLYNEQFF. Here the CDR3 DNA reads TGCGCCAGCAGCCCCGGGACTTTATACAATGAGCAGTTCTTC.

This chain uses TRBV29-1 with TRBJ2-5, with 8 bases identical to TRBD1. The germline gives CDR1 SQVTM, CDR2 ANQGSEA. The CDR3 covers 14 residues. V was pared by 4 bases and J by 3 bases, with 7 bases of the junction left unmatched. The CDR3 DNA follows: TGCAGCGTTGTCGTTGTGGACAGGGAAGAGACCCAGTACTTC. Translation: CSVVVVDREETQYF.

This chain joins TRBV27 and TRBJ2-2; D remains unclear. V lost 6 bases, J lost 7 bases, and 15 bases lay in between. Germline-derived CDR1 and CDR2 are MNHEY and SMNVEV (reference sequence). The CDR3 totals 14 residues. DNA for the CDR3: TGTGCCAGCAGCCCCTGGGCGACCGGCGGGGAGCTGTTTTTT. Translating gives CASSPWATGGELFF.

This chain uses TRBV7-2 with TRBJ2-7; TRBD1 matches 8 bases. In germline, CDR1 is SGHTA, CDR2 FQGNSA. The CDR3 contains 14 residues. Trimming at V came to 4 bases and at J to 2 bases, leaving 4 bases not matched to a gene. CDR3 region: CASSSGTGPYEQYF. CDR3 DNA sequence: TGTGCCAGCAGCTCCGGGACAGGTCCCTACGAGCAGTACTTC.

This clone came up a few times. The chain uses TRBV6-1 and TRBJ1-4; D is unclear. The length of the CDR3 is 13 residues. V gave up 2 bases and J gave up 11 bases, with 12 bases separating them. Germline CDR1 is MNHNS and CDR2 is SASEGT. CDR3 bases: TGTGCCAGCAGTGAAATCCGGGGTCGGAAACTGTTTTTT. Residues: CASSEIRGRKLFF.

CDR3 nucleotides: TGTGCCAGCGGGCTGGGCGGGAGTTACCACGAGCAGTACTTC. Translating gives CASGLGGSYHEQYF. This sequence joins TRBV2 and TRBJ2-7; 7 nucleotides align to TRBD2. V lost 8 bases to trimming and J lost 5 bases; unmatched junction nucleotides: 12. This CDR3 comprises 14 residues. Germline V lookup: CDR1 SNHLY, CDR2 FYNNEI. The full variable domain, completed using reference TRBV2 and TRBJ2-7, is EPEVTQTPSHQVTQMGQEVILRCVPISNHLYFYWYRQILGQKVEFLVSFYNNEISEKSEIFDDQFSVERPDGSNFTLKIRSTKLEDSAMYFCASGLGGSYHEQYFGPGTRLTVT.

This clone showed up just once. CDR3 protein: CASSLYWTDTQYF. The CDR3 DNA sequence: TGTGCCAGCAGCTTATACTGGACAGATACGCAGTATTTT. The chain is built from TRBV7-2 and TRBJ2-3; D unresolved. Trimming cost V 2 bases and J 3 bases, with 6 bases left between them. CDR1 and CDR2 from the germline V gene are SGHTA and FQGNSA. CDR3 size: 13 residues.

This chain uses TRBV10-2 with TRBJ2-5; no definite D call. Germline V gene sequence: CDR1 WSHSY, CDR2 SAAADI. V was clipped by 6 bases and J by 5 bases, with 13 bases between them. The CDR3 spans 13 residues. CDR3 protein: CASSLGNFETQYF. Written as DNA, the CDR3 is TGCGCCAGCAGCTTGGGCAATTTCGAGACCCAGTACTTC.

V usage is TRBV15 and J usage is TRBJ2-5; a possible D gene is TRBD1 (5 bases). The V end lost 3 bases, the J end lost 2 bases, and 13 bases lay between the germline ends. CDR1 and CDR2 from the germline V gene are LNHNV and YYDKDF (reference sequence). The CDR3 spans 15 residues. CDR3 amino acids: CATSSLGDRQETQYF. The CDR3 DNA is TGTGCCACCAGCAGCCTAGGAGACAGACAAGAGACCCAGTACTTC.

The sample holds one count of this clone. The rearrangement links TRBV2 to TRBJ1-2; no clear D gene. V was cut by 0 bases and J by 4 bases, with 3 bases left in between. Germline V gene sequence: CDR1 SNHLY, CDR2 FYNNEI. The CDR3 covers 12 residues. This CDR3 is CASSEARYGYTF. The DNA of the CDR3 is TGTGCCAGCAGTGAAGCGCGCTATGGCTACACCTTC.

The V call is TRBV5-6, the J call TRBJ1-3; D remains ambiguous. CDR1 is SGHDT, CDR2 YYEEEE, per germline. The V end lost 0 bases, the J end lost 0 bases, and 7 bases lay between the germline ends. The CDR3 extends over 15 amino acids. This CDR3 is CASSLVGDSGNTIYF. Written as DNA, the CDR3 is TGTGCCAGCAGCTTGGTCGGGGACTCTGGAAACACCATATATTTT.

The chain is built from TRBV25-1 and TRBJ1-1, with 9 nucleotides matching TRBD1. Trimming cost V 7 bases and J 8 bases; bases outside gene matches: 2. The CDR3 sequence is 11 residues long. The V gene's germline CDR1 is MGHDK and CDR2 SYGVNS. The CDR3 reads CASKTGGEAFF. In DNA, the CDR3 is TGTGCCAGCAAGACAGGGGGGGAAGCTTTCTTT.

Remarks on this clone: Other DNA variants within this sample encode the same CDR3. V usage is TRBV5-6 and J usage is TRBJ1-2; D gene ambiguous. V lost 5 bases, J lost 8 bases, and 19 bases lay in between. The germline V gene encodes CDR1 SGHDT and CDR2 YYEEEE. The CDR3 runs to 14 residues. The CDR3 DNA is TGTGCCAGCAGGCCGCAGGCCCCCATCTACGGCTACACCTTC. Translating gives CASRPQAPIYGYTF.

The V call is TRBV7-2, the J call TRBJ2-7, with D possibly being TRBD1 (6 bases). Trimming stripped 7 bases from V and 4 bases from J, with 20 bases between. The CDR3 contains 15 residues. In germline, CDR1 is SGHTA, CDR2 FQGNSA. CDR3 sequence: CASTLSSGQTYEQYF. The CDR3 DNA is TGTGCCAGCACGCTCTCCAGCGGACAGACTTACGAGCAGTACTTC.